The 30 T cell receptor beta chains presented below share a single source sample, sequenced in a study of T cell responses to AZD1222 COVID-19 vaccine. Sequencing used immunoSEQ multiplex PCR; TCRdb keeps in-frame clones, though not all of them. This table holds around 90,000 clones, approximately 91% found once. The sequencing used peripheral blood, collected on day 0 of AZD1222 vaccination. The receptors were sampled from an adult in good health.

The V and J genes are TRBV12-3 or TRBV12-4 and TRBJ1-6; weak D call: TRBD1 (5 bases). The CDR3 is 12 amino acids. The V gene lost 6 bases and the J gene lost 10 bases, with 10 bases spanning the gap. DNA of the CDR3: TGTGCCAGCAGGGGGGATGTCTCACCCCTCCACTTT. This sequence encodes CASRGDVSPLHF.

This sequence joins TRBV6-5 and TRBJ1-1; D might be TRBD1 (6 bases). The V end lost 7 bases, the J end lost 8 bases, and 20 bases lay between the germline ends. This CDR3 contains 14 residues. Germline V gene lookup returns CDR1 MNHEY and CDR2 SVGAGI. The CDR3, as DNA: TGTGCCAGCACCAGTCAGAACAGGGAGGTCGAAGCTTTCTTT. Translating gives CASTSQNREVEAFF.

This sequence joins TRBV19 and TRBJ2-1, with TRBD2 identical over 11 bases. Trimming took 5 bases from V and 5 from J; bases not matched to a gene: 5. The CDR3 contains 15 residues. CDR1 is LNHDA and CDR2 is SQIVND in the germline V gene (reference sequence). CDR3 DNA sequence: TGTGCCAGTAGTCCTCCTAGCGGGGGGCACAATGAGCAGTTCTTC. Translated: CASSPPSGGHNEQFF. The entire variable domain, with the rest obtained from reference TRBV19 and TRBJ2-1, is as follows: DGGITQSPKYLFRKEGQNVTLSCEQNLNHDAMYWYRQDPGQGLRLIYYSQIVNDFQKGDIAEGYSVSREKKESFPLTVTSAQKNPTAFYLCASSPPSGGHNEQFFGPGTRLTVL.

This clone was picked up one time. The chain recombines TRBV24-1 with TRBJ2-3; tentatively, D is TRBD2 (7 bases). V dropped 10 bases and J dropped 7 bases, with 26 bases sitting between them. The CDR3 consists of 16 residues. Germline V gene sequence: CDR1 KGHDR, CDR2 SFDVKD. CDR3 region: CATSDRRGGRLHTQYF. CDR3 coding DNA: TGTGCCACGTCCGATAGGAGGGGGGGAAGACTTCATACGCAGTATTTT.

The chain links TRBV5-4 to TRBJ2-2; no clear D gene. The ends were cut back, 6 bases at V and 1 base at J, with 13 bases in the middle. Germline loops: CDR1 SGHNT, CDR2 YYREEE (reference sequence). CDR3 length equals 15 residues. The CDR3 loop is CASMSEGRNTGELFF. CDR3 DNA: TGTGCCAGCATGTCCGAAGGTCGGAACACCGGGGAGCTGTTTTTT.

The chain carries TRBV7-7 and TRBJ2-7; TRBD1 matches 11 bases. The CDR3 has 15 residues. The junction had 5 bases not matched to a gene; V was cut back by 5 bases and J by 2 bases. Germline CDR1 and CDR2: SSHAT and FNYEAQ (reference sequence). Here the CDR3 DNA reads TGTGCCAGCAGCCTTGGACAGGGGGCCACCTACGAGCAGTACTTC. Protein sequence: CASSLGQGATYEQYF.

The V call is TRBV6-6, the J call TRBJ1-6, with TRBD1 matching 7 bases. Germline-derived CDR1 and CDR2 are MNHNY and SVGAGI (reference sequence). V lost 5 bases to trimming and J lost 7 bases; unmatched junction nucleotides: 8. This CDR3 has 15 amino acids. This CDR3 is CASSNRQGGNSPLHF. CDR3 nucleotide sequence: TGTGCCAGCAGTAATCGACAGGGTGGGAATTCACCCCTCCACTTT.

The chain carries TRBV4-3 and TRBJ1-2; perhaps TRBD1 as D (5 bases). Germline V lookup: CDR1 LGHNA, CDR2 YSLEER. The V end lost 0 bases, the J end lost 4 bases, and 15 bases lay between the germline ends. The CDR3 has 16 residues. The CDR3 region is CASSQDSGVGRYGYTF. The CDR3 bases are TGCGCCAGCAGCCAAGATTCGGGGGTAGGACGCTATGGCTACACCTTC.

The rearrangement links TRBV9 to TRBJ2-5; 7 nucleotides agree with TRBD1. In germline, CDR1 is SGDLS, CDR2 YYNGEE. J was trimmed by 5 bases and V by 1 base; bases with no gene match: 14. The CDR3 covers 17 residues. The CDR3 DNA is TGTGCCAGCAGCGTATCAGGGACAGTGGGGCTGGGGGAGACCCAGTACTTC. Its protein is CASSVSGTVGLGETQYF.

V is TRBV19 and J is TRBJ1-2, with D unresolved. The germline CDR1 and CDR2 sequences are LNHDA and SQIVND (reference sequence). Trimming pared 2 bases from V and 5 bases from J, leaving 15 bases between. This CDR3 region has 15 residues. CDR3 region: CASSIPGPGGYGYTF. CDR3 nucleotide sequence: TGTGCCAGTAGTATACCCGGACCCGGCGGGTATGGCTACACCTTC.

CDR3 nucleotides: TGTGCCAGCAGTTCCACCGGGACAGGCTACGAGCAGTACTTC. Translation gives CASSSTGTGYEQYF. This chain joins TRBV6-5 and TRBJ2-7; 8 bases are shared with TRBD1. Germline trimming cut 4 bases from V and 3 bases from J; bases unmatched to any gene: 5. CDR3 length equals 14 residues. Germline assignment: CDR1 MNHEY and CDR2 SVGAGI.

This sequence joins TRBV10-3 and TRBJ2-1; D is perhaps TRBD2 (6 bases). The CDR3 has 17 amino acids. Germline-derived CDR1 and CDR2 are ENHRY and SYGVKD. V was shortened by 2 bases and J by 0 bases, with 14 bases between the two germline ends. The DNA of the CDR3 is TGTGCCATCAGTGAGGCTCGGCGGGGAAGCTCCTACAATGAGCAGTTCTTC. It yields the protein CAISEARRGSSYNEQFF.

Only a few counts were recorded for this clone. V is TRBV20-1 and J is TRBJ2-1; a weak D match, TRBD2 (6 bases). The V gene lost 6 bases and the J gene lost 7 bases, with 10 bases spanning the gap. The length of the CDR3 is 11 residues. Germline lookup yields CDR1 DFQATT and CDR2 SNEGSKA (reference sequence). CDR3 sequence reads: CSAELANEQFF. In DNA, the CDR3 is TGCAGTGCAGAACTAGCTAATGAGCAGTTCTTC.

This chain connects TRBV2 to TRBJ1-3; D not certain. The CDR3 extends over 16 amino acids. Trimming removed 2 bases at V and 2 bases at J, with 13 bases between. CDR1 SNHLY and CDR2 FYNNEI come from the germline V gene. Here the CDR3 DNA reads TGTGCCAGCAGTGAAACCGACGGTGTAACTGGAAACACCATATATTTT. It yields the protein CASSETDGVTGNTIYF.

CDR3 residues: CAWGTGSFYEQYF. As DNA, the CDR3 is TGTGCCTGGGGGACAGGGAGTTTCTACGAGCAGTACTTC. This chain joins TRBV30 and TRBJ2-7; TRBD1 matches at 9 bases. The germline gives CDR1 GTSNPN, CDR2 SVGIG (reference sequence). V was pared by 5 bases and J by 3 bases, with 5 bases of the junction left unmatched. The CDR3 consists of 13 residues.

The gene calls are TRBV5-6 and TRBJ1-4; 7 nucleotides align to TRBD1. J was trimmed by 6 bases and V by 4 bases; bases with no gene match: 15. The germline V gene encodes CDR1 SGHDT and CDR2 YYEEEE. CDR3 length equals 17 residues. The CDR3 DNA reads as TGTGCCAGCAGCCCCATGGGTGGTGTTACAGGGGATGAAAAACTGTTTTTT. Encoded protein: CASSPMGGVTGDEKLFF.

The gene calls are TRBV18 and TRBJ1-1, with D maybe TRBD1 (6 bases). V lost 3 bases and J lost 8, with 10 bases in between. The CDR3 consists of 12 residues. Germline assignment: CDR1 KGHSH and CDR2 LQKENI. The CDR3 loop reads CASSPSGDEAFF. The CDR3 DNA sequence: TGTGCCAGCTCACCCTCAGGGGACGAAGCTTTCTTT.

V usage is TRBV7-3 and J usage is TRBJ2-3; no clear D gene. The V gene's germline CDR1 is SGHTA and CDR2 FQGTGA. V was trimmed by 3 bases and J by 3 bases, leaving 7 bases between them. The CDR3 runs 13 residues. CDR3 DNA sequence: TGTGCCAGCAGCTTGATGCCTACAGATACGCAGTATTTT. Protein: CASSLMPTDTQYF.

The genes are TRBV15 and TRBJ2-2, with D unresolved. V was trimmed by 0 bases and J by 3 bases, leaving 8 bases between them. The CDR3 length is 15 residues. CDR1 and CDR2 from the germline V gene are LNHNV and YYDKDF (reference sequence). DNA of the CDR3: TGTGCCACCAGCAGAGAGGACGGACACACCGGGGAGCTGTTTTTT. Translation: CATSREDGHTGELFF.

The chain carries TRBV9 and TRBJ2-1, with 9 bases matching TRBD2. In germline, CDR1 is SGDLS, CDR2 YYNGEE. The CDR3 sequence is 15 residues long. The trim removed 5 bases at V and 7 bases at J, leaving 10 bases unmatched. The CDR3 here is CASSRAAGGPNEQFF. The CDR3 DNA sequence: TGTGCCAGCAGTCGGGCGGCGGGGGGGCCGAATGAGCAGTTCTTC. Full variable domain (outside the CDR3, taken from reference TRBV9 and TRBJ2-1): DSGVTQTPKHLITATGQRVTLRCSPRSGDLSVYWYQQSLDQGLQFLIQYYNGEERAKGNILERFSAQQFPDLHSELNLSSLELGDSALYFCASSRAAGGPNEQFFGPGTRLTVL.

J is TRBJ2-7 and V is TRBV5-5, with D tentatively TRBD1 (6 bases). Trimming cost V 0 bases and J 5 bases, with 12 bases left between them. This CDR3 comprises 14 residues. Germline-derived CDR1 and CDR2 are SGHKS and YYEKEE (reference sequence). The CDR3 DNA is TGTGCCAGCAGCTTGGCAGGACAGCTTCACGAGCAGTACTTC. It translates to CASSLAGQLHEQYF.

J is TRBJ2-3 and V is TRBV13; D not resolved. V gave up 5 bases and J gave up 7 bases, with 10 bases separating them. The CDR3 has 12 amino acids. Germline V gene data show CDR1 as PRHDT and CDR2 as FYEKMQ (reference sequence). The CDR3: CASSRAGNTQYF. In nucleotides, the CDR3 is TGTGCCAGCAGCAGGGCAGGAAATACGCAGTATTTT. Full variable domain (outside the CDR3, taken from reference TRBV13 and TRBJ2-3): AAGVIQSPRHLIKEKRETATLKCYPIPRHDTVYWYQQGPGQDPQFLISFYEKMQSDKGSIPDRFSAQQFSDYHSELNMSSLELGDSALYFCASSRAGNTQYFGPGTRLTVL.

The chain recombines TRBV5-1 with TRBJ1-2, with D possibly TRBD1 on 5 matching bases. Trimming took 0 bases from V and 4 from J, leaving 7 bases between them. The CDR3 has 13 amino acids. CDR1 is SGHRS, CDR2 YFSETQ, per germline. The CDR3, as DNA: TGCGCCAGCAGCTTGGGACAGATCTATGGCTACACCTTC. It yields the protein CASSLGQIYGYTF. Based on the CDR3 plus reference TRBV5-1 and TRBJ1-2, the full variable domain is KAGVTQTPRYLIKTRGQQVTLSCSPISGHRSVSWYQQTPGQGLQFLFEYFSETQRNKGNFPGRFSGRQFSNSRSEMNVSTLELGDSALYLCASSLGQIYGYTFGSGTRLTVV.

The chain carries TRBV9 and TRBJ2-6; 10 bases match TRBD1. V shed 0 bases, J shed 0 bases, and the junction held 12 bases outside the gene matches. CDR1 is SGDLS, CDR2 YYNGEE, per germline. This CDR3 has 21 amino acids. This CDR3 reads CASSVAFLSGQGISGANVLTF. The CDR3, as DNA: TGTGCCAGCAGCGTAGCTTTCCTTTCGGGACAGGGGATCTCTGGGGCCAACGTCCTGACTTTC.

This chain connects TRBV6-5 to TRBJ1-2; no clear D gene. The CDR3 loop spans 13 amino acids. The V gene lost 5 bases and the J gene lost 6 bases, with 13 bases spanning the gap. Germline CDR1 reads MNHEY; CDR2 reads SVGAGI. The CDR3 reads CASSPLGGNGYTF. The CDR3 DNA sequence: TGTGCCAGCAGTCCCCTGGGAGGGAATGGCTACACCTTC.

This clone was detected once. The chain is built from TRBV6-2 or TRBV6-3 and TRBJ2-5; D may match TRBD1 or TRBD2 (6 bases each). There are 15 residues in the CDR3. Germline V gene data show CDR1 as MNHEY and CDR2 as SVGEGT. V was shortened by 5 bases and J by 5 bases, with 18 bases between the two germline ends. DNA for the CDR3: TGTGCCAGCAGTGACAGGTCGGGGGAGTGGGAGACCCAGTACTTC. The encoded protein is CASSDRSGEWETQYF.

The CDR3 spells CASGPHLQGNNSPLHF. The DNA for the CDR3 is TGTGCCAGCGGGCCCCATCTACAGGGTAATAATTCACCCCTCCACTTT. This chain connects TRBV2 to TRBJ1-6, with D maybe TRBD1 (6 bases). Trimming shortened V by 8 bases and J by 5 bases, and 19 bases separated the two germline ends. This CDR3 has 16 residues. CDR1 is SNHLY, CDR2 FYNNEI, per germline.

The CDR3 is CASNLAGSYNSPLHF. For the CDR3, the DNA is TGTGCCAGCAACCTGGCGGGGTCCTATAATTCACCCCTCCACTTT. The V gene is TRBV5-4, the J gene TRBJ1-6; D call uncertain. CDR1 is SGHNT, CDR2 YYREEE, per germline (reference sequence). This CDR3 has 15 residues. Trimming took 6 bases from V and 1 from J, leaving 11 bases between them. The full variable domain, completed using reference TRBV5-4 and TRBJ1-6, is ETGVTQSPTHLIKTRGQQVTLRCSSQSGHNTVSWYQQALGQGPQFIFQYYREEENGRGNFPPRFSGLQFPNYSSELNVNALELDDSALYLCASNLAGSYNSPLHFGNGTRLTVT.

This clone occurred a few times. The V and J genes are TRBV28 and TRBJ2-7; D gene uncertain. V lost 4 bases, J lost 5 bases, and 15 bases lay in between. The length of the CDR3 is 14 residues. Per the germline V gene, CDR1 is MDHEN and CDR2 is SYDVKM. The CDR3 loop is CASSSPPRNHEQYF. CDR3 nucleotide sequence: TGTGCCAGCAGTTCTCCCCCCCGCAACCACGAGCAGTACTTC.

The CDR3 is CAGRRTRVTEAFF. For the CDR3, the DNA is TGTGCCGGCCGACGTACAAGAGTGACTGAAGCTTTCTTT. The chain combines TRBV6-5 with TRBJ1-1; D is undetermined. Germline CDR1 MNHEY, CDR2 SVGAGI. V was pared by 11 bases and J by 5 bases, with 18 bases between. The CDR3 extends over 13 amino acids.